This T cell receptor beta chain was profiled in a study of control samples from healthy donors and cancer patients (dated by TCRdb to about 2020). Points on this clone: Its antigen target is currently unknown. It has no much larger one-base neighbor in the sample; base qualities were not kept.

Library preparation used the immunoSEQ multiplex PCR assay. Drawn from immuneACCESS, this table holds only the in-frame rearrangements with V and J called that TCRdb kept. Clones are partly lost; checked studies trace under half to an unresolved V gene and leave the rest unexplained. Present in this sample are roughly 120,000 clones, roughly 88% of which were seen just once. The ten largest clones take up around 3% of the sample. This sequence was found in a man aged 50 or older in good health. The specimen sequenced was blood.

In nucleotides, the sequence is TGTGCCAGCAGCCCTGGAGACAGGGGCTTATGGGAAAAACTGTTTTTT. Translation gives CASSPGDRGLWEKLFF. The chain was built from TRBV7-9 and TRBJ1-4; 8 bases in the junction line up with TRBD1. V has 5 bases trimmed and J has 8 bases trimmed; junction bases matching no gene number 13. The germline V gene encodes CDR1 SEHNR and CDR2 FQNEAQ (reference sequence). The CDR3 starts with the cysteine, ends with the phenylalanine, and has 16 residues. Solely the CDR3 DNA is kept, with 48 bases framed from the first base.